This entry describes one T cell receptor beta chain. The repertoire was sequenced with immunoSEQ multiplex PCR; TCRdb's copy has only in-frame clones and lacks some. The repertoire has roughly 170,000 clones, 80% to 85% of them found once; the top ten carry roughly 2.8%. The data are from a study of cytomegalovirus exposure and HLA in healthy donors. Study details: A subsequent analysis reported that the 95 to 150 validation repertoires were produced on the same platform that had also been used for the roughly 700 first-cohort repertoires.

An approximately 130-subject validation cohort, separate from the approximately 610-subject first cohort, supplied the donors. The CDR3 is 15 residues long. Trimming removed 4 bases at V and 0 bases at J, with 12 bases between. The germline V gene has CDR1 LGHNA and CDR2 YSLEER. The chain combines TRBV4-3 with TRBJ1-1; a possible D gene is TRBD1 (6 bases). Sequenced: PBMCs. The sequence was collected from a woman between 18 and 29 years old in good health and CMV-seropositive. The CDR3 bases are TGCGCCAGCAGCCCGGTACAGGGATTGAACACTGAAGCTTTCTTT. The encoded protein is CASSPVQGLNTEAFF.